One sample yielded the 31 T cell receptor beta chains listed below, sequenced in a study of response to subunit inactivated influenza vaccine. TCRdb reprocessed the RT-PCR reads via MiXCR and lists one record per CDR3 protein. The table lists more than 400,000 distinct CDR3 sequences, approximately 7.3% of them singletons, with 10% to 15% in the top ten. The material sequenced was PBMCs from blood, taken about 24 months after vaccination. Receptor source: a man aged 50 to 69 who received an inactivated influenza vaccine.

There are many counts of this clonotype. The rearrangement links TRBV24-1 to TRBJ1-1; D gene unclear. CDR1 is KGHDR, CDR2 SFDVKD, per germline. CDR3 length: 13 amino acids. V gave up 12 bases and J gave up 0 bases, with 13 bases separating them. CDR3 amino acids: CASQEALNTEAFF. The CDR3 DNA is TGTGCCTCACAAGAGGCCCTGAACACTGAAGCTTTCTTT.

This clonotype occurred many times. The chain uses TRBV5-1 and TRBJ1-1; D call uncertain. Germline-derived CDR1 and CDR2 are SGHRS and YFSETQ. The CDR3 is made up of 14 amino acids. V gave up 7 bases and J gave up 2 bases, with 15 bases separating them. This CDR3 is CASGNGRTNTEAFF. In DNA, the CDR3 is TGCGCCAGCGGCAATGGAAGAACCAACACTGAAGCTTTCTTT.

This clonotype was seen many times. The CDR3 spells CASSLDAGGFETQYF. The CDR3 coding sequence is TGTGCCAGCAGCTTAGACGCAGGGGGTTTTGAGACCCAGTACTTC. The V call is TRBV11-2, the J call TRBJ2-5, with 7 bases lining up with TRBD1. This CDR3 has 15 amino acids. V trimming: 0 bases; J trimming: 5 bases; junction bases outside the gene matches: 6. The germline V gene has CDR1 SGHAT and CDR2 FQNNGV.

This clonotype has just a few counts. The chain employs TRBV11-2 and TRBJ1-1; a possible D gene is TRBD1 (6 bases). The CDR3 consists of 13 residues. Trimming took off 5 bases at V and 11 bases at J, with 18 bases between the two ends. Germline V gene lookup returns CDR1 SGHAT and CDR2 FQNNGV. The CDR3 DNA follows: TGTGCCAGCAGCCCGGGGGGGGGGCAGTACGCTTTCTTT. This encodes CASSPGGGQYAFF.

This clonotype was recorded at least ten times. The chain carries TRBV7-2 and TRBJ1-2; 9 bases are a match to TRBD1. Looked up from germline, CDR1 is SGHTA and CDR2 is FQGNSA. This CDR3 has 16 amino acids. Unmatched junction bases numbered 7, after V lost 5 bases and J lost 0 bases. In DNA, the CDR3 is TGTGCCAGCAGCCCAAGACAGGGGGTCTCTAACTATGGCTACACCTTC. Residues: CASSPRQGVSNYGYTF. Variable domain in full (rest from reference TRBV7-2 and TRBJ1-2): GAGVSQSPSNKVTEKGKDVELRCDPISGHTALYWYRQSLGQGLEFLIYFQGNSAPDKSGLPSDRFSAERTGGSVSTLTIQRTQQEDSAVYLCASSPRQGVSNYGYTFGSGTRLTVV.

In its sample, this clonotype was seen many times. V usage is TRBV12-3 or TRBV12-4 and J usage is TRBJ2-1; D gene ambiguous. The V end was cut by 2 bases, the J end by 7 bases, with 6 bases between. The CDR3 contains 12 residues. For the CDR3, the DNA is TGTGCCAGCAGTTTATTGGCGAATGAGCAGTTCTTC. Amino acid sequence: CASSLLANEQFF.

Ten or more counts support this clonotype. This sequence joins TRBV29-1 and TRBJ2-5; no firm D call. Germline-derived CDR1 and CDR2 are SQVTM and ANQGSEA. This CDR3 is 9 amino acids long. The ends were cut back, 7 bases at V and 4 bases at J, with 4 bases in the middle. CDR3 sequence: CSAGETQYF. The CDR3 bases are TGCAGCGCGGGAGAGACCCAGTACTTC.

This clonotype was seen more than once but under ten times. The genes are TRBV12-3 or TRBV12-4 and TRBJ2-3, with a possible D match to TRBD1 (6 bases). The CDR3 loop spans 14 amino acids. V was shortened by 6 bases and J by 0 bases, with 10 bases between the two germline ends. CDR3 sequence reads: CASRQGISTDTQYF. CDR3 nucleotides: TGTGCCAGCAGGCAGGGGATCAGCACAGATACGCAGTATTTT.

This clonotype was counted ten times or more. The CDR3 loop reads CSARSGFSSYEQYF. The CDR3 DNA reads as TGCAGCGCCCGCTCCGGCTTCAGCTCCTACGAGCAGTACTTC. V gene TRBV29-1 combines with J gene TRBJ2-7; no definite D call. The CDR3 consists of 14 residues. CDR1 and CDR2 (germline): SQVTM, ANQGSEA. Trimming left V 7 bases short and J 0 bases short, with 16 bases between.

This clonotype was observed a handful of times. This chain connects TRBV10-3 to TRBJ2-2, with D perhaps matching TRBD1 (5 bases). V lost 0 bases to trimming and J lost 5 bases, with 7 bases between them. CDR1 ENHRY and CDR2 SYGVKD come from the germline V gene. This CDR3 has 14 residues. The CDR3 sequence is CAISESQGTGELFF. The CDR3 DNA follows: TGTGCCATCAGTGAGTCGCAGGGAACCGGGGAGCTGTTTTTT.

The CDR3 here is CAISESVLNTEAFF. The CDR3 region has the DNA TGTGCCATCAGTGAGTCGGTCCTGAACACTGAAGCTTTCTTT. J is TRBJ1-1 and V is TRBV10-3; no clear D. Germline V gene sequence: CDR1 ENHRY, CDR2 SYGVKD. This CDR3 has 14 residues. V was clipped by 0 bases and J by 0 bases, with 5 bases between them.

The CDR3 sequence: CAISETGTVDDYGYTF. The CDR3 nucleotides read TGTGCCATCAGTGAAACAGGGACAGTTGATGACTATGGCTACACCTTC. The chain joins TRBV10-3 to TRBJ1-2; 7 bases fit TRBD1. Germline CDR1 and CDR2: ENHRY and SYGVKD. V dropped 3 bases and J dropped 3; count of bases not matched to a gene: 10. This CDR3 spans 16 amino acids.

This clonotype turned up a few times. The chain recombines TRBV11-2 with TRBJ2-1; D is tentatively TRBD1 or TRBD2 (5 bases each). Trimming cost V 1 base and J 4 bases, with 17 bases left between them. CDR1 is SGHAT, CDR2 FQNNGV, per germline. The length of the CDR3 is 17 residues. In DNA, the CDR3 is TGTGCCAGCAGCTTAGTGGGACGAAATAGGGGTTACAATGAGCAGTTCTTC. Its translation is CASSLVGRNRGYNEQFF.

This chain uses TRBV12-3 or TRBV12-4 with TRBJ2-7, with D unresolved. The CDR3 runs to 15 residues. V shed 4 bases and J shed 0 bases, with 13 bases lying between them. CDR3 residues: CASSSGAGISYEQYF. CDR3 nucleotide sequence: TGTGCCAGCAGTTCCGGTGCTGGGATCTCCTACGAGCAGTACTTC.

The chain has TRBV5-1 and TRBJ2-7; no firm D call. CDR1 SGHRS and CDR2 YFSETQ come from the germline V gene. Trimming took 0 bases from V and 2 from J, leaving 15 bases between them. This CDR3 spans 16 amino acids. The CDR3 protein is CASSLVGKPLPYEQYF. DNA for the CDR3: TGCGCCAGCAGCTTGGTTGGGAAACCTTTACCCTACGAGCAGTACTTC.

This clonotype appeared a few times. The rearrangement links TRBV10-3 to TRBJ2-2; perhaps D is TRBD1 or TRBD2 (5 bases each). Trimming stripped 0 bases from V and 5 bases from J, with 16 bases between. Germline V gene sequence: CDR1 ENHRY, CDR2 SYGVKD. The CDR3 has 17 residues. CDR3 in DNA: TGTGCCATCAGTGAGTCGAAGGGCAGGGAGACTACCGGGGAGCTGTTTTTT. Translated: CAISESKGRETTGELFF.

This chain connects TRBV6-1 to TRBJ1-5; TRBD1 matches at 10 bases. The trim removed 5 bases at V and 3 bases at J, leaving 7 bases unmatched. CDR3 length: 16 residues. CDR1 MNHNS and CDR2 SASEGT come from the germline V gene. The CDR3 DNA sequence: TGTGCCAGCAGTCCGCGGGACAGGGGCTACAATCAGCCCCAGCATTTT. Translated, it gives CASSPRDRGYNQPQHF.

The chain links TRBV5-5 to TRBJ1-2, with D perhaps TRBD1 (5 bases). Germline loops: CDR1 SGHKS, CDR2 YYEKEE (reference sequence). The CDR3 consists of 15 residues. V was shortened by 4 bases and J by 3 bases, with 16 bases between the two germline ends. CDR3 in amino acids: CASSTGTSAHYGYTF. The CDR3 DNA reads as TGTGCCAGCAGCACCGGGACCTCCGCCCACTATGGCTACACCTTC.

A few counts support this clonotype. The V and J genes are TRBV12-3 or TRBV12-4 and TRBJ1-2, with D possibly TRBD1 on 6 matching bases. The CDR3 extends over 14 amino acids. V was clipped by 7 bases and J by 0 bases, with 12 bases between them. In nucleotides, the CDR3 is TGTGCCAGCAACCCCACAGGGACTAACTATGGCTACACCTTC. Translation: CASNPTGTNYGYTF.

Regarding this clonotype: A single base separates this from a much larger clone, so it may be a read error. The chain employs TRBV27 and TRBJ2-7; 9 bases map to TRBD1. CDR1 is MNHEY and CDR2 is SMNVEV in the germline V gene (reference sequence). The CDR3 totals 15 residues. CDR3 protein: CTSSTPGQGFYEQYF. The CDR3 region has the DNA TGTACCAGCAGTACGCCGGGACAGGGCTTCTACGAGCAGTACTTC.

This clonotype has just a few counts. The J gene is TRBJ2-1, the V gene TRBV28, with TRBD1 matching over 8 bases. Germline assignment: CDR1 MDHEN and CDR2 SYDVKM. Trimming at V came to 3 bases and at J to 7 bases, leaving 8 bases not matched to a gene. The CDR3 is made up of 15 amino acids. Here the CDR3 reads CASSFIAGGLNEQFF. The CDR3 coding sequence is TGTGCCAGCAGTTTTATCGCAGGGGGCCTGAATGAGCAGTTCTTC. The entire variable domain, with the rest obtained from reference TRBV28 and TRBJ2-1, is as follows: DVKVTQSSRYLVKRTGEKVFLECVQDMDHENMFWYRQDPGLGLRLIYFSYDVKMKEKGDIPEGYSVSREKKERFSLILESASTNQTSMYLCASSFIAGGLNEQFFGPGTRLTVL.

V is TRBV24-1 and J is TRBJ2-3, with TRBD2 as a possible D gene (5 bases). In germline, CDR1 is KGHDR, CDR2 SFDVKD. V gave up 3 bases and J gave up 2 bases, with 11 bases separating them. The CDR3 totals 15 residues. The chain's CDR3 is CATSDPDSYTDTQYF. The CDR3 DNA is TGTGCCACCAGTGATCCGGACTCTTACACAGATACGCAGTATTTT.

This clonotype was observed many times. The J gene is TRBJ2-1, the V gene TRBV28; perhaps TRBD2 as D (5 bases). Germline CDR1 reads MDHEN; CDR2 reads SYDVKM. The CDR3 totals 15 residues. Trimming left V 8 bases short and J 2 bases short, with 16 bases between. CDR3: CASAPGGRTYNEQFF. DNA of the CDR3: TGTGCCAGCGCCCCGGGCGGGCGAACCTACAATGAGCAGTTCTTC.

The chain is built from TRBV7-2 and TRBJ2-3, with a weak D call TRBD2 (5 bases). CDR3 length: 13 amino acids. Germline-derived CDR1 and CDR2 are SGHTA and FQGNSA. V was pared by 5 bases and J by 11 bases, with 17 bases between. The CDR3 sequence is CASSLRRERGQYF. The CDR3 DNA reads TGTGCCAGCAGCCTCCGACGGGAACGGGGGCAGTATTTT.

This clonotype was seen at least ten times. The chain employs TRBV7-2 and TRBJ2-7, with 9 bases aligning to TRBD1. Germline V CDR1 and CDR2: SGHTA, FQGNSA. With 6 bases clipped from V and 4 bases from J, the junction kept 13 bases outside the gene matches. The CDR3 contains 16 residues. This CDR3 reads CASSSVPGTGIYEQYF. The CDR3 region has the DNA TGTGCCAGCAGTTCGGTCCCCGGGACAGGGATTTACGAGCAGTACTTC.

This clonotype was seen many times. This sequence joins TRBV12-3 or TRBV12-4 and TRBJ2-1, with 9 bases that match TRBD2. V lost 1 base to trimming and J lost 4 bases; unmatched junction nucleotides: 2. The CDR3 sequence is 15 residues long. The CDR3, as DNA: TGTGCCAGCAGTTTAGGACTAGCGGTTTACAATGAGCAGTTCTTC. Translation gives CASSLGLAVYNEQFF.

This sequence joins TRBV27 and TRBJ1-1, with 9 bases matching TRBD1. This CDR3 region has 13 residues. Germline V gene lookup returns CDR1 MNHEY and CDR2 SMNVEV (reference sequence). The V and J ends lost 0 bases and 9 bases, in that order; junction bases with no gene match: 2. The DNA for the CDR3 is TGTGCCAGCAGTTTATCAAACAGGGGGCAAGCTTTCTTT. The encoded protein is CASSLSNRGQAFF.

This clonotype has a count of ten or more. V usage is TRBV28 and J usage is TRBJ2-3, with TRBD1 identical over 7 bases. CDR1 is MDHEN and CDR2 is SYDVKM in the germline V gene. The V segment lost 4 bases and the J segment 4 bases; nucleotides outside the gene matches: 8. CDR3 length equals 15 residues. The CDR3 loop reads CASSSTGQEADTQYF. For the CDR3, the DNA is TGTGCCAGCAGTTCCACAGGACAGGAGGCAGATACGCAGTATTTT. The whole variable domain, filled in from reference TRBV28 and TRBJ2-3, reads DVKVTQSSRYLVKRTGEKVFLECVQDMDHENMFWYRQDPGLGLRLIYFSYDVKMKEKGDIPEGYSVSREKKERFSLILESASTNQTSMYLCASSSTGQEADTQYFGPGTRLTVL.

The chain links TRBV6-2 or TRBV6-3 to TRBJ1-5; tentatively, D is TRBD1 (6 bases). Trimming removed 6 bases at V and 0 bases at J, with 15 bases between. Germline loops: CDR1 MNHEY, CDR2 SVGEGT. This CDR3 spans 16 amino acids. The CDR3 sequence: CASSRGQPYSNQPQHF. CDR3 bases: TGTGCCAGCAGCCGAGGACAGCCGTATAGCAATCAGCCCCAGCATTTT.

The table lists this clonotype with many counts. The chain couples TRBV20-1 to TRBJ1-1; D unresolved. Germline CDR1 and CDR2: DFQATT and SNEGSKA (reference sequence). The length of the CDR3 is 13 residues. Trimming left V 6 bases short and J 0 bases short, with 11 bases between. The CDR3 nucleotides are TGCAGTGCCCTGTCTGCCCTGAACACTGAAGCTTTCTTT. Translated, it gives CSALSALNTEAFF.

The chain uses TRBV7-9 and TRBJ2-1; possibly TRBD2 for D (5 bases). From germline, CDR1 is SEHNR and CDR2 FQNEAQ (reference sequence). The V and J ends lost 4 bases and 1 base respectively, with 11 bases between them. The CDR3 spans 15 residues. The CDR3 sequence is CASSSQRRSYNEQFF. In DNA form, the CDR3 reads TGTGCCAGCAGCTCACAGCGGAGATCCTACAATGAGCAGTTCTTC.